This T cell receptor (beta chain) was identified in a study of T cells in narcolepsy. Repertoires were generated with immunoSEQ multiplex PCR, while TCRdb's copy carries only in-frame clones and drops some. The sample includes 28,000 or so clones, approximately 86% of them seen just once. Findings of the study overall: Healthy controls reportedly lacked the autoreactive clonotypes serially found in patients' blood.

As concerns this clone: Its antigen is not known.

The sequence came from a human donor with narcolepsy. The material sequenced was CD45RA- memory CD4+ T cells from PBMCs.

The CDR3 loop is CSVDGTGGSDTQYF. The CDR3 nucleotides are TGCAGCGTTGACGGAACAGGAGGGTCAGATACGCAGTATTTT. The V gene is TRBV29-1, the J gene TRBJ2-3; D perhaps matches TRBD2 (6 bases). This CDR3 comprises 14 residues. The germline V gene encodes CDR1 SQVTM and CDR2 ANQGSEA. Trimming left V 3 bases short and J 4 bases short, with 14 bases between.